Following are 20 T cell receptor beta chains from one sample sequenced in a study of beta chain features in type 1 diabetes. Of the isolated RNA, all was reverse transcribed, and so the sequenced material was expressed TCRB transcripts. Measured with immunoSEQ multiplex PCR; TCRdb has only the in-frame clones, and not every one. Of under 550,000 clones listed, roughly 11% are singletons. What was sequenced was naive CD4+ T cells from blood. These receptors originate from a woman under 30 in good health.

This clone was seen a few times. The DNA for the CDR3 is TGTGCCAGCAGTGAATTCTACGGCTACACCTTC. Protein: CASSEFYGYTF. The chain recombines TRBV2 with TRBJ1-2; D is uncertain. Per the germline V gene, CDR1 is SNHLY and CDR2 is FYNNEI. The CDR3 runs to 11 residues. The V end was cut by 2 bases, the J end by 8 bases, with 6 bases between.

Regarding this clone: Other DNA sequences in the sample encode the same CDR3. The J gene is TRBJ2-7, the V gene TRBV18; D remains unclear. Between the trimmed V and J ends, which lost 3 bases and 5 bases, there was a span of 8 bases. The CDR3 length is 12 residues. The germline V gene has CDR1 KGHSH and CDR2 LQKENI. The CDR3 loop is CASSPSGDEQYV. The CDR3 DNA reads as TGTGCCAGCTCACCGAGTGGGGACGAGCAGTACGTC.

The chain employs TRBV7-6 and TRBJ2-5, with 8 bases lining up with TRBD1. This CDR3 has 15 amino acids. CDR1 and CDR2 (germline): SGHVS, FNYEAQ. Trimming cost V 8 bases and J 5 bases; bases outside gene matches: 13. CDR3 in amino acids: CASCLFAQGEETQYF. The CDR3 region has the DNA TGTGCCAGCTGTCTATTCGCACAGGGGGAGGAGACCCAGTACTTC.

In this sample, this clone turned up a few times. This sequence joins TRBV7-9 and TRBJ2-1; D perhaps matches TRBD1 (5 bases). Per the germline V gene, CDR1 is SEHNR and CDR2 is FQNEAQ (reference sequence). The length of the CDR3 is 15 residues. V lost 0 bases, J lost 0 bases, and 6 bases lay in between. The CDR3 coding sequence is TGTGCCAGCAGCTTAGCAGGGGACTCCTACAATGAGCAGTTCTTC. This encodes CASSLAGDSYNEQFF.

V usage is TRBV29-1 and J usage is TRBJ2-1; D is ambiguous. CDR1 is SQVTM, CDR2 ANQGSEA, per germline. Trimming shortened V by 6 bases and J by 12 bases, and 12 bases separated the two germline ends. This CDR3 is built from 10 residues. In nucleotides, the CDR3 is TGCAGCGTGGAAAGTCCCGGGCAGTTCTTC. Its protein is CSVESPGQFF.

The count of this clone is one. The gene calls are TRBV4-3 and TRBJ2-6; D is perhaps TRBD1 (5 bases). This CDR3 comprises 17 residues. Trimming left V 0 bases short and J 4 bases short, with 13 bases between. Germline CDR1 is LGHNA and CDR2 is YSLEER. Here the CDR3 reads CASSQEASGNGANVLTF. The CDR3 DNA is TGCGCCAGCAGCCAAGAAGCGTCAGGGAACGGGGCCAACGTCCTGACTTTC.

The chain is built from TRBV9 and TRBJ2-1; 8 nucleotides align to TRBD2. The germline V gene has CDR1 SGDLS and CDR2 YYNGEE. The CDR3 totals 16 residues. V gave up 3 bases and J gave up 7 bases; unmatched junction bases: 12. CDR3: CASSGPSGSIENEQFF. As DNA, the CDR3 is TGTGCCAGCAGCGGACCGAGCGGGAGTATAGAGAATGAGCAGTTCTTC.

The CDR3: CASSYTGTSSNEQYF. The CDR3 DNA follows: TGTGCCAGCAGTTACACCGGGACTAGTTCGAACGAGCAGTACTTC. The chain recombines TRBV6-5 with TRBJ2-7; 8 nucleotides agree with TRBD2. V lost 2 bases to trimming and J lost 5 bases; unmatched junction nucleotides: 8. The CDR3 spans 15 residues. Germline-derived CDR1 and CDR2 are MNHEY and SVGAGI.

This clone was observed a few times. This sequence joins TRBV4-1 and TRBJ2-3; D may be TRBD1 (5 bases). Trimming took 4 bases from V and 2 from J, leaving 22 bases between them. CDR1 MGHRA and CDR2 YSYEKL come from the germline V gene. CDR3 length: 18 amino acids. The CDR3 sequence is CASSRQYRGQGNTDTQYF. The CDR3 nucleotides read TGCGCCAGCAGCCGTCAGTATCGTGGGCAGGGAAACACAGATACGCAGTATTTT.

V is TRBV4-3 and J is TRBJ2-7; TRBD1 matches at 8 bases. The CDR3 loop spans 15 amino acids. Germline CDR1 reads LGHNA; CDR2 reads YSLEER. J lost 3 bases, V lost 4 bases, and 8 bases had no gene match. The CDR3 here is CASSPVGTGFYEQYF. CDR3 sequence (DNA): TGCGCCAGCAGCCCAGTCGGGACAGGCTTCTACGAGCAGTACTTC.

The DNA of the CDR3 is TGTGCCTGGAGGGCAGGGGGATTACTAGCGCAGTATTTT. Its protein product is CAWRAGGLLAQYF. The chain uses TRBV30 and TRBJ2-3, with 7 bases matching TRBD1. Germline assignment: CDR1 GTSNPN and CDR2 SVGIG (reference sequence). This CDR3 spans 13 amino acids. Unmatched junction bases numbered 10, after V lost 3 bases and J lost 10 bases. The entire variable domain, with the rest obtained from reference TRBV30 and TRBJ2-3, is as follows: SQTIHQWPATLVQPVGSPLSLECTVEGTSNPNLYWYRQAAGRGLQLLFYSVGIGQISSEVPQNLSASRPQDRQFILSSKKLLLSDSGFYLCAWRAGGLLAQYFGPGTRLTVL.

The chain has TRBV16 and TRBJ1-3, with a weak D call TRBD1 (5 bases). The germline V gene encodes CDR1 KGHSY and CDR2 FQNENV. This CDR3 is 15 amino acids long. V lost 4 bases and J lost 4, with 14 bases in between. The CDR3 DNA reads TGTGCCAGCAGCCGACCAGGGAATTTGGGAAACACCATATATTTT. Translation gives CASSRPGNLGNTIYF.

The rearrangement joins TRBV9 to TRBJ2-2; 7 nucleotides align to TRBD1. From germline, CDR1 is SGDLS and CDR2 YYNGEE. V dropped 0 bases and J dropped 1; count of bases not matched to a gene: 9. The CDR3 sequence is 18 residues long. CDR3 sequence: CASSVVRQGWGNTGELFF. CDR3 coding DNA: TGTGCCAGCAGCGTAGTGAGACAGGGATGGGGGAACACCGGGGAGCTGTTTTTT.

The chain uses TRBV15 and TRBJ1-5; tentative D call: TRBD1 (5 bases). The CDR3 is made up of 15 amino acids. From germline, CDR1 is LNHNV and CDR2 YYDKDF (reference sequence). Trimming took off 1 base at V and 3 bases at J, with 10 bases between the two ends. In DNA, the CDR3 is TGTGCCACCAGCAGAGTCGGGGGAACCAATCAGCCCCAGCATTTT. Its protein product is CATSRVGGTNQPQHF.

This clone was seen only a few times. The rearrangement links TRBV27 to TRBJ2-6; D may be TRBD2 (6 bases). Germline lookup yields CDR1 MNHEY and CDR2 SMNVEV (reference sequence). The CDR3 totals 13 residues. V dropped 11 bases and J dropped 0 bases, with 8 bases sitting between them. The CDR3 here is CAVGSSGANVLTF. In DNA form, the CDR3 reads TGTGCCGTCGGGAGCTCTGGGGCCAACGTCCTGACTTTC.

This clone was seen a single time. This chain uses TRBV9 with TRBJ2-7; D is possibly TRBD2 (5 bases). Germline V gives CDR1 SGDLS, CDR2 YYNGEE. The CDR3 spans 14 residues. Trimming removed 1 base at V and 5 bases at J, with 13 bases between. The CDR3 protein is CASSVQVSADEQYF. CDR3 bases: TGTGCCAGCAGCGTACAGGTCTCAGCGGACGAGCAGTACTTC.

The table lists this clone with a few counts. The chain joins TRBV6-1 to TRBJ2-1; TRBD1 or TRBD2 may be the D gene (5 bases each). CDR1 and CDR2 (germline): MNHNS, SASEGT. The CDR3 sequence is 15 residues long. V lost 8 bases and J lost 4, with 18 bases in between. Written as DNA, the CDR3 is TGTGCCAGCGGGAAGACCGGGACGGCTTACAATGAGCAGTTCTTC. Its translation is CASGKTGTAYNEQFF.

The CDR3 DNA reads TGCGCCAGCAGCCAAGAGAGTAGCGGGATTTACGGCAGTGAGCAGTTCTTC. Amino acids: CASSQESSGIYGSEQFF. V gene TRBV4-1 combines with J gene TRBJ2-1; 8 bases map to TRBD2. Trimming cost V 0 bases and J 9 bases; bases outside gene matches: 13. The CDR3 extends over 17 amino acids. The germline V gene has CDR1 MGHRA and CDR2 YSYEKL.

This clone has more than one count but fewer than ten. The chain carries TRBV11-2 and TRBJ2-1; D not certain. This CDR3 region has 12 residues. The germline gives CDR1 SGHAT, CDR2 FQNNGV. The germline V and J ends were trimmed by 1 base and 9 bases, with 7 bases remaining between them. This chain's CDR3 is CASSLGGIEQFF. In nucleotides, the CDR3 is TGTGCCAGCAGCTTAGGCGGAATTGAGCAGTTCTTC.

The chain combines TRBV25-1 with TRBJ2-5; 9 bases are shared with TRBD1. Germline CDR1 is MGHDK and CDR2 is SYGVNS. This CDR3 spans 15 amino acids. J gave up 3 bases and V 0 bases, and 2 bases lay outside the gene matches. This CDR3 reads CASSEYGTGKETQYF. In nucleotides, the CDR3 is TGTGCCAGCAGTGAATATGGGACAGGGAAAGAGACCCAGTACTTC. Variable domain in full (rest from reference TRBV25-1 and TRBJ2-5): EADIYQTPRYLVIGTGKKITLECSQTMGHDKMYWYQQDPGMELHLIHYSYGVNSTEKGDLSSESTVSRIRTEHFPLTLESARPSHTSQYLCASSEYGTGKETQYFGPGTRLLVL.